What follows are 2 T cell receptor beta chains derived from one specimen sequenced in a study of control samples from healthy donors and cancer patients. Profiled with immunoSEQ multiplex PCR; TCRdb holds only in-frame clones, not every one. Of more than 100,000 clones listed, roughly nine tenths are singletons. Sequenced sample: PBMCs. The receptors were gathered from a man aged 45-65 years with head and neck cancer.

This clone appeared a few times. This chain joins TRBV12-3 or TRBV12-4 and TRBJ1-6; no firm D call. The V gene lost 7 bases and the J gene lost 7 bases, with 11 bases spanning the gap. There are 13 residues in the CDR3. CDR3 sequence: CASKAWVNSPLHF. DNA for the CDR3: TGTGCCAGCAAGGCTTGGGTGAATTCACCCCTCCACTTT.

The chain links TRBV6-5 to TRBJ2-6; D possibly corresponds to TRBD1 (6 bases). Germline CDR1 is MNHEY and CDR2 is SVGAGI. V was clipped by 4 bases and J by 2 bases, with 9 bases between them. The CDR3 has 15 residues. CDR3 in amino acids: CASSFEGAGANVLTF. The CDR3 DNA is TGTGCCAGCAGTTTCGAGGGGGCTGGGGCCAACGTCCTGACTTTC.